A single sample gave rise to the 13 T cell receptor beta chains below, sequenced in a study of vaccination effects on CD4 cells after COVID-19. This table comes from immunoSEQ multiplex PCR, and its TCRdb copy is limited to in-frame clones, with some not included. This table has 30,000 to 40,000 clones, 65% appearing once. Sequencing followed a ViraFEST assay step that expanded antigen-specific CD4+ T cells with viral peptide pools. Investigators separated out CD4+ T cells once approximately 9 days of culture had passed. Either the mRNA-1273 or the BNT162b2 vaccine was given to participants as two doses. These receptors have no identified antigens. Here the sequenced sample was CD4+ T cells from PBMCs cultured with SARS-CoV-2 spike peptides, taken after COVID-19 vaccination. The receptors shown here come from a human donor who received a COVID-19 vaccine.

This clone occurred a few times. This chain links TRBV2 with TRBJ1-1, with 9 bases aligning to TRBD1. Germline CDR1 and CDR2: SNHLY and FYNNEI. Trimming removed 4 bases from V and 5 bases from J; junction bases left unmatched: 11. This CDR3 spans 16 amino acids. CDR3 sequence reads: CASSVSAGTGRTEAFF. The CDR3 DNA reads TGTGCCAGCAGTGTGTCGGCCGGGACAGGGCGGACTGAAGCTTTCTTT.

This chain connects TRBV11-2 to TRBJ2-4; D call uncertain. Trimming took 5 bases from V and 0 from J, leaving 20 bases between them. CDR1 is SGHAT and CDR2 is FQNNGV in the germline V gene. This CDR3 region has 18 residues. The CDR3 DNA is TGTGCCAGCAGCCCGATGGAGTTGGCAGACGTAGCCAAAAACATTCAGTACTTC. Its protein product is CASSPMELADVAKNIQYF. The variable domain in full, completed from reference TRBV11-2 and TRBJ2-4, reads EAGVAQSPRYKIIEKRQSVAFWCNPISGHATLYWYQQILGQGPKLLIQFQNNGVVDDSQLPKDRFSAERLKGVDSTLKIQPAKLEDSAVYLCASSPMELADVAKNIQYFGAGTRLSVL.

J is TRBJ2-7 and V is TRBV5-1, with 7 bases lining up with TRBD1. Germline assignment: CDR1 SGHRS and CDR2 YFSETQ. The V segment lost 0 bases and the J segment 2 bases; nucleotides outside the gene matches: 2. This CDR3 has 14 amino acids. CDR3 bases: TGCGCCAGCAGCTTGGGACAGGGTCCCTACGAGCAGTACTTC. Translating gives CASSLGQGPYEQYF.

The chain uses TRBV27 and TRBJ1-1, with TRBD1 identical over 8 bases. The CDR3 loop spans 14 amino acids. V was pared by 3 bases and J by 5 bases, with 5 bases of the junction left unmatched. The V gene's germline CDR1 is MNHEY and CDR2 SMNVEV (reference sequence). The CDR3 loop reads CASSLLQGGTEAFF. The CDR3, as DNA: TGTGCCAGCAGTTTGCTACAGGGGGGAACTGAAGCTTTCTTT.

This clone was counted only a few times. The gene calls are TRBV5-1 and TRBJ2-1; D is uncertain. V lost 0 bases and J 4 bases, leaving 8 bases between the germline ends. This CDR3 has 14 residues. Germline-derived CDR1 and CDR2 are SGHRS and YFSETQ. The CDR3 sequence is CASSLDRFYNEQFF. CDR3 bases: TGCGCCAGCAGCTTGGACCGTTTTTACAATGAGCAGTTCTTC.

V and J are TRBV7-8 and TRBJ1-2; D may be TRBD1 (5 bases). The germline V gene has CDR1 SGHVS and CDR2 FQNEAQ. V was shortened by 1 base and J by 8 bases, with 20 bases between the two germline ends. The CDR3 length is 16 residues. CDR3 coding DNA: TGTGCCAGCAGCTTAGGGACCTGGGGCAATAAAGGAGGCTACACCTTC. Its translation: CASSLGTWGNKGGYTF. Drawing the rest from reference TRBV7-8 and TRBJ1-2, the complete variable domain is GAGVSQSPRYKVAKRGQDVALRCDPISGHVSLFWYQQALGQGPEFLTYFQNEAQLDKSGLPSDRFFAERPEGSVSTLKIQRTQQEDSAVYLCASSLGTWGNKGGYTFGSGTRLTVV.

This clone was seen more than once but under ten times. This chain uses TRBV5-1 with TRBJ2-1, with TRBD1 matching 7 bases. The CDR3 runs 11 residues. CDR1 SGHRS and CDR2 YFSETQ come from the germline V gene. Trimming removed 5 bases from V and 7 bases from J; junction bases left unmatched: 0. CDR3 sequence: CASRQGNEQFF. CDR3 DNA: TGCGCCAGCAGACAGGGGAATGAGCAGTTCTTC.

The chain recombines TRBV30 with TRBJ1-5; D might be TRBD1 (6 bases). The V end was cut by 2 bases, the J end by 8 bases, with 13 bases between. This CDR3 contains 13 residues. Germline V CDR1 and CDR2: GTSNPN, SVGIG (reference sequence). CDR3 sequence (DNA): TGTGCCTGGAGTCGTCAGGGGAGAGAGCCCCAGCATTTT. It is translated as CAWSRQGREPQHF.

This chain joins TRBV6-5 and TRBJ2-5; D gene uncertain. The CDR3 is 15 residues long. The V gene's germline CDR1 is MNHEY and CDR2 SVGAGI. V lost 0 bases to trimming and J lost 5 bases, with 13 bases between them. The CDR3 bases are TGTGCCAGCAGTTACTCCGGTCCGGAGATTGAGACCCAGTACTTC. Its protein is CASSYSGPEIETQYF.

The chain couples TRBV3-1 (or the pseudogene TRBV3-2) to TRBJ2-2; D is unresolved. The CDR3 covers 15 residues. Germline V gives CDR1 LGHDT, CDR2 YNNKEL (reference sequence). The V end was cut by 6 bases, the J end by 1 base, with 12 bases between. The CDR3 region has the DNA TGTGCCAGCAGAGGGTGGGTGGGGAACACCGGGGAGCTGTTTTTT. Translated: CASRGWVGNTGELFF.

CDR3: CASSPDRGRGYTF. The DNA of the CDR3 is TGTGCCAGCAGTCCCGACAGGGGGAGAGGCTACACCTTC. This sequence joins TRBV12-3 or TRBV12-4 and TRBJ1-2, with 9 positions matching TRBD1. The CDR3 consists of 13 residues. The V segment lost 5 bases and the J segment 8 bases; nucleotides outside the gene matches: 6.

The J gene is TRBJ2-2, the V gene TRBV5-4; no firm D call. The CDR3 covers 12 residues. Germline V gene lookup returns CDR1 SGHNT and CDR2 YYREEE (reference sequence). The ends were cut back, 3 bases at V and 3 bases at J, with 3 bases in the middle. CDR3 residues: CASSWDTGELFF. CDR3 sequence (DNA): TGTGCCAGCAGCTGGGACACCGGGGAGCTGTTTTTT.

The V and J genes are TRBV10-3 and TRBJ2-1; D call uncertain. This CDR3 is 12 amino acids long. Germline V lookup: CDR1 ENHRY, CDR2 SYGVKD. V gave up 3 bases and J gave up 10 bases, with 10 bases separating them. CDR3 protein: CAISDNNKEQFF. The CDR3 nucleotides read TGTGCCATCAGTGACAATAATAAGGAGCAGTTCTTC.